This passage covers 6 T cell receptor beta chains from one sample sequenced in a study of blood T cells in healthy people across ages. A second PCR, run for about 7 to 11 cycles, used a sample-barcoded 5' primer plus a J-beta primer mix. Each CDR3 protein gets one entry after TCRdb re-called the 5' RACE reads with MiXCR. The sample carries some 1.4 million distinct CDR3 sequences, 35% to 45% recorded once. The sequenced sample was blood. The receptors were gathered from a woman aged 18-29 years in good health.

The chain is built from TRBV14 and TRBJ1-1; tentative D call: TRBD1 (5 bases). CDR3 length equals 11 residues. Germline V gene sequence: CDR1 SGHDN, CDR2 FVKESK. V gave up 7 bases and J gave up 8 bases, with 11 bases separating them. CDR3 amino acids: CASTTGREAFF. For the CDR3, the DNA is TGTGCCAGCACTACAGGTCGGGAAGCTTTCTTT.

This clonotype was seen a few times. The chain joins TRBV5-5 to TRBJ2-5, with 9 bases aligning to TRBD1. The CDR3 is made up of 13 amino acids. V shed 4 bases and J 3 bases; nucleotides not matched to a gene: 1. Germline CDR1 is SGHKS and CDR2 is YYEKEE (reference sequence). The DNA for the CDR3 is TGTGCCAGCAGCGGGGACAGGGAAGAGACCCAGTACTTC. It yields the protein CASSGDREETQYF. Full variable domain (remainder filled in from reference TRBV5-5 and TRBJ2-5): DAGVTQSPTHLIKTRGQQVTLRCSPISGHKSVSWYQQVLGQGPQFIFQYYEKEERGRGNFPDRFSARQFPNYSSELNVNALLLGDSALYLCASSGDREETQYFGPGTRLLVL.

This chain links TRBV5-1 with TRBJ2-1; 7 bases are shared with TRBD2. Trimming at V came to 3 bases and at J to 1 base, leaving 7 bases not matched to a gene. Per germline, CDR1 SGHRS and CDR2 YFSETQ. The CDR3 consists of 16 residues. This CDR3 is CASSWESGVSYNEQFF. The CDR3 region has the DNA TGCGCCAGCAGCTGGGAGAGCGGGGTTTCCTACAATGAGCAGTTCTTC.

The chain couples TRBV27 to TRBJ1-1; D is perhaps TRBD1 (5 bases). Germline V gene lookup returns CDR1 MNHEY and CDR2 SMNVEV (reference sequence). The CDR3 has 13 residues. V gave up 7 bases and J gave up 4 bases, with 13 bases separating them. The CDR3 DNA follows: TGTGCCAGCAATTCGCTTGGGGGCACTGAAGCTTTCTTT. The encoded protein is CASNSLGGTEAFF.

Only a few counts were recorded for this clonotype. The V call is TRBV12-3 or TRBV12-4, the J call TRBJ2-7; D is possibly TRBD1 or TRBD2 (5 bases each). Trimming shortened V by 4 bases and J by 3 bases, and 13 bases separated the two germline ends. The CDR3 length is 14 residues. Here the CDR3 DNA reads TGTGCCAGCAGTTCCAGTGGGGGTTACTACGAGCAGTACTTC. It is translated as CASSSSGGYYEQYF.

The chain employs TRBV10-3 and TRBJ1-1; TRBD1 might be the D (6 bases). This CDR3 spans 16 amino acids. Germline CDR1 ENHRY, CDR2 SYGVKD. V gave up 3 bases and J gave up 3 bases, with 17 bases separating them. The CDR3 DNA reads TGTGCCATCAGTGATAAAAAACAGGGATTTGACACTGAAGCTTTCTTT. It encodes CAISDKKQGFDTEAFF.